This T cell receptor (beta chain) was sequenced during a study of T-cell memory formation after mild COVID-19. General study results and limits: Confirmation was lacking for SARS-CoV-2 specificity of second-wave clones that peaked on day 37. The pre-infection memory compartment contained some responding clones, suggesting cross-reactive memory joined. Clones which contracted sat mainly in CM and EM if CD4+, and in EMRA if CD8+.

Per the germline V gene, CDR1 is DFQATT and CDR2 is SNEGSKA (reference sequence). The CDR3 is 12 amino acids. V lost 4 bases and J lost 1, with 6 bases in between. Each CDR3 protein gets one entry after TCRdb re-called the 5' RACE reads with MiXCR. In the table there are about 350,000 distinct CDR3 sequences, around 20% of which are singletons. With respect to this clonotype: Antigen specificity is unknown.

V and J are TRBV20-1 and TRBJ2-3, with D unclear. The source of this sequence is a man between 18 and 29 years old who had mild COVID-19 (a few samples of this study predate the infection). Cell type and time point are not known. What was sequenced was PBMCs or a T cell subset sorted from them (not recorded which). This CDR3 is CSAIGGTDTQYF. The CDR3 DNA reads as TGCAGTGCTATTGGTGGCACAGATACGCAGTATTTT.